This note documents a single TCR beta chain sequence. The antigen remains unidentified. Libraries were prepared by immunoSEQ multiplex PCR; TCRdb keeps only in-frame clonotypes and omits some of them. Counted here are 95,000 to 110,000 clones, 70% to 90% occurring once; the ten biggest clones make up 4.8%. This entry comes from a study of T cell responses to AZD1222 COVID-19 vaccine. Study-wide results and caveats: The donors showed a predominance of white British ancestry and of females, with possible underestimation of clonal diversity. Two AZD1222 administrations were followed by greater Spike-specific TCR breadth and depth. Seropositive status at baseline applied to only 6 or 7 AZD1222 recipients. The reported proportion of spike-specific TCRs targeting unmutated variant regions was nearly half.

The length of the CDR3 is 16 residues. Per germline, CDR1 MDHEN and CDR2 SYDVKM. V dropped 3 bases and J dropped 0; count of bases not matched to a gene: 5. This chain uses TRBV28 with TRBJ2-3; 8 nucleotides match TRBD2. Sequenced material: peripheral blood, taken 28 days after the second AZD1222 dose. The TCR originated in an adult who received the AZD1222 COVID-19 vaccine. The CDR3 sequence is CASSLDSGASTDTQYF. The CDR3 DNA sequence: TGTGCCAGCAGTTTGGATAGCGGGGCAAGCACAGATACGCAGTATTTT.